This TCR beta chain was obtained from a study of blood T cell repertoires in COVID-19. Across the study: Collection of acute and convalescent COVID-19 samples took place in the United States, Italy and Spain.

TCRdb's table, derived via immunoSEQ multiplex PCR, lists solely in-frame clones and lacks some. The profile shows a few hundred thousand clones, 87% of them singletons. Trimming shortened V by 0 bases and J by 0 bases, and 8 bases separated the two germline ends. The CDR3 spans 15 residues. CDR1 and CDR2 (germline): SNHLY, FYNNEI. The receptor comes from a woman in her forties or fifties who had recovered from COVID-19. The source material was peripheral blood. This chain connects TRBV2 to TRBJ1-1; no clear D gene. The CDR3 here is CASSEAPGVNTEAFF. CDR3 in DNA: TGTGCCAGCAGTGAAGCGCCGGGAGTGAACACTGAAGCTTTCTTT.